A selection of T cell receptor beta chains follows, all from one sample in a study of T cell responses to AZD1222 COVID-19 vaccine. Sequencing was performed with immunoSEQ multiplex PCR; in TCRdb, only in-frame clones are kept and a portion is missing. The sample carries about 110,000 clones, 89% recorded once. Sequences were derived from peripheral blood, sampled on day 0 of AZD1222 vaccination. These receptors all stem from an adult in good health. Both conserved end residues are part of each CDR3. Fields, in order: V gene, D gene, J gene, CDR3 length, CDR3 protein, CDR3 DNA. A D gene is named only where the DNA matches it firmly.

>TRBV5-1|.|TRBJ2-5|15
CASSRRPSFEETQYF
TGCGCCAGCAGCCGGCGTCCCAGCTTCGAAGAGACCCAGTACTTC
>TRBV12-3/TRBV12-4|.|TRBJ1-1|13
CASSRDGNTEAFF
TGTGCCAGCAGTCGCGACGGGAACACTGAAGCTTTCTTT
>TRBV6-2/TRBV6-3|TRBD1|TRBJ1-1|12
CASSPGTGRAFF
TGTGCCAGCAGTCCCGGGACAGGGCGGGCTTTCTTT
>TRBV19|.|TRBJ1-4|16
CASREVAPAVNEKLFF
TGTGCCAGTAGGGAGGTAGCGCCGGCTGTTAATGAAAAACTGTTTTTT
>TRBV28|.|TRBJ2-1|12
CASTGPFNEQFF
TGTGCCAGCACCGGACCGTTCAATGAGCAGTTCTTC
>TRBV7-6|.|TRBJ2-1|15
CASSLEGQSYNEQFF
TGTGCCAGCAGCTTAGAAGGACAGTCCTACAATGAGCAGTTCTTC
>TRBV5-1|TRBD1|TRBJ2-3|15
CASSNKGASTDTQYF
TGCGCCAGCAGCAACAAGGGGGCTAGCACAGATACGCAGTATTTT
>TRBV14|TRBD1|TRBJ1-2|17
CASSQDGTGVRRDGYTF
TGTGCCAGCAGCCAAGATGGGACAGGGGTTAGACGAGATGGCTACACCTTC
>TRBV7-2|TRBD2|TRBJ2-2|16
CASSLRLAGVTGELFF
TGTGCCAGCAGTCTGAGACTAGCGGGGGTCACCGGGGAGCTGTTTTTT
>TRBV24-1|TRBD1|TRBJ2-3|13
CATLGQGGDTQYF
TGTGCCACCCTCGGACAGGGCGGGGATACGCAGTATTTT
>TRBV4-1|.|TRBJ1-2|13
CASSQASSYGYTF
TGCGCCAGCAGCCAAGCCTCCAGCTATGGCTACACCTTC
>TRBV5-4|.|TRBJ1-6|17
CASSLAGGGPNNSPLHF
TGTGCCAGCAGCTTGGCCGGAGGGGGGCCGAATAATTCACCCCTCCACTTT
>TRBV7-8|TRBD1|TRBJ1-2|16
CASSLGDRGWDPHYTF
TGTGCCAGCAGCTTAGGAGACAGGGGTTGGGACCCGCACTACACCTTC
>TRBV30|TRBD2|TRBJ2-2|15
CAWRRGGGNTGELFF
TGTGCCTGGAGGCGGGGGGGCGGCAACACCGGGGAGCTGTTTTTT
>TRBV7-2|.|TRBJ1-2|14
CASSFVQSNYGYTF
TGTGCCAGCAGCTTCGTTCAATCTAACTATGGCTACACCTTC
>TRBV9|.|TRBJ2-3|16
CASSVGEGHRTDTQYF
TGTGCCAGCAGCGTAGGTGAGGGACACCGCACAGATACGCAGTATTTT
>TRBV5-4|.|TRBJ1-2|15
CASSSGTQLSYGYTF
TGTGCCAGCAGCTCTGGGACACAATTGAGCTATGGCTACACCTTC